The TCR beta chain under discussion was sequenced for a study of T cell repertoires in cytomegalovirus infection. Study-level background: Both a matching HLA type and CMV infection were indicated by public TCR beta signatures.

Of note for this clonotype: Antigen: not known.

Germline loops: CDR1 DFQATT, CDR2 SNEGSKA (reference sequence). CDR3 length equals 15 residues. V trimming: 3 bases; J trimming: 5 bases; junction bases outside the gene matches: 6. TCRdb itself ran the reads through MiXCR, one entry per CDR3 protein. The sample includes about 740,000 distinct CDR3 sequences, 35% to 45% of them seen just once. Study results and limitations: There were carriers of CMV plus the relevant HLA, and cumulative public TCR beta family frequency identified them. CMV-specific TCR beta clonotypes restricted by HLA-C dominated the ex vivo response.

The TCR originated in a human donor in good health (CMV status not recorded). Some clones in this sample may be carry-over from other donors' samples. Sequencing was done on a sample of PBMCs. The chain carries TRBV20-1 and TRBJ2-5, with 13 nucleotides matching TRBD2. The CDR3 loop reads CSASRLAGGGETQYF. CDR3 in DNA: TGCAGTGCTAGCCGACTAGCGGGAGGCGGGGAGACCCAGTACTTC.